This is a list of T cell receptor beta chains from one sample in a study of T cell responses to AZD1222 COVID-19 vaccine. Measured with immunoSEQ multiplex PCR; TCRdb has only the in-frame clones, and not every one. The sample carries 90,000 to 130,000 clones, around 90% recorded once. The specimen comprised peripheral blood, sampled on day 0 of MenACWY control vaccination. These receptor sequences come from an adult in good health. The CDR3 runs from the conserved cysteine through the conserved F or W. Fields, in order: CDR3 DNA, CDR3 protein, D gene, V gene, clone size, J gene. The D gene is left open where the match is weak. Some rows have no size entry. The others give once, few or many, or a class for an expanded clone.

cdr3_nt: TGTGCCAGCAGCACAAGCAATCAGCCCCAGCATTTT; cdr3_aa: CASSTSNQPQHF; d_call: .; v_call: TRBV27; clone_size: .; j_call: TRBJ1-5
cdr3_nt: TGTGCCAGCAGCTCCAGACTAGCGGGGGCAGAGACCCAGTACTTC; cdr3_aa: CASSSRLAGAETQYF; d_call: TRBD2; v_call: TRBV5-5; clone_size: .; j_call: TRBJ2-5
cdr3_nt: TGTGCCTGGAGTGTACGCTGGAAGACCCAGTACTTC; cdr3_aa: CAWSVRWKTQYF; d_call: .; v_call: TRBV30; clone_size: .; j_call: TRBJ2-5
cdr3_nt: TGTGCCAGCAGGGGGGAGGGAGTCTCTGGGGCCAACGTCCTGACTTTC; cdr3_aa: CASRGEGVSGANVLTF; d_call: TRBD2; v_call: TRBV28; clone_size: .; j_call: TRBJ2-6
cdr3_nt: TGTGCCAGCAGTTTAGGCTTAGGGTTCGGATTCGACTATGGCTACACCTTC; cdr3_aa: CASSLGLGFGFDYGYTF; d_call: .; v_call: TRBV28; clone_size: .; j_call: TRBJ1-2
cdr3_nt: TGTGCCAGTAGTATGAGAGGCGAGGCCATCAATCAGCCCCAGCATTTT; cdr3_aa: CASSMRGEAINQPQHF; d_call: .; v_call: TRBV19; clone_size: .; j_call: TRBJ1-5
cdr3_nt: TGTGCCAGCAGTGAATCCGAAGATACGCAGTATTTT; cdr3_aa: CASSESEDTQYF; d_call: .; v_call: TRBV25-1; clone_size: once; j_call: TRBJ2-3
cdr3_nt: TGCGCCAGCAGTGCGGAGCGGGGGGACTACAATGAGCAGTTCTTC; cdr3_aa: CASSAERGDYNEQFF; d_call: TRBD2; v_call: TRBV10-2; clone_size: .; j_call: TRBJ2-1
cdr3_nt: TGTGCCAGCAGCCTCGTGGCTGCCCTGGGGGAGACCCAGTACTTC; cdr3_aa: CASSLVAALGETQYF; d_call: .; v_call: TRBV28; clone_size: .; j_call: TRBJ2-5
cdr3_nt: TGTGCCAGCAGCTTGATTCTCCCCGGGGGAGAGACCCAGTACTTC; cdr3_aa: CASSLILPGGETQYF; d_call: .; v_call: TRBV5-4; clone_size: few; j_call: TRBJ2-5
cdr3_nt: TGTGCCAGTACCAGAGACCTAGTCGGTGAAAAACTGTTTTTT; cdr3_aa: CASTRDLVGEKLFF; d_call: .; v_call: TRBV19; clone_size: .; j_call: TRBJ1-4
cdr3_nt: TGTGCCTGGAGTCCGGGACAGGGGGGGCACACCTTC; cdr3_aa: CAWSPGQGGHTF; d_call: TRBD1; v_call: TRBV30; clone_size: .; j_call: TRBJ1-2
cdr3_nt: TGTGCCAGCGCATCCGGGACAGGGTCATATGGCTACACCTTC; cdr3_aa: CASASGTGSYGYTF; d_call: TRBD1; v_call: TRBV27; clone_size: .; j_call: TRBJ1-2
cdr3_nt: TGTGCCAGCAGCCTTGGACAGGGGTCGGCTAATGAAAAACTGTTTTTT; cdr3_aa: CASSLGQGSANEKLFF; d_call: TRBD1; v_call: TRBV5-4; clone_size: .; j_call: TRBJ1-4
cdr3_nt: TGTGCCAGCAGTTTATCCGGGAAGACCCAGTACTTC; cdr3_aa: CASSLSGKTQYF; d_call: .; v_call: TRBV28; clone_size: .; j_call: TRBJ2-5
cdr3_nt: TGCAGTGCCAGTCCAAGTGGGACTGAAGCTTTCTTT; cdr3_aa: CSASPSGTEAFF; d_call: .; v_call: TRBV20-1; clone_size: .; j_call: TRBJ1-1